This T cell receptor beta chain was recorded in a study of vaccination and CD4 T cells after COVID-19. Germline values: CDR1 SQVTM, CDR2 ANQGSEA. The CDR3 length is 12 residues. V lost 2 bases, J lost 4 bases, and 1 base stayed unmatched. Sequenced with the Oncomine TCR Beta short-read assay was DNA taken from cultured CD4+ T cells. TCRdb passed the PCR reads through MiXCR, listing each CDR3 protein once. In the table there are over 10,000 distinct CDR3 sequences, 50% of which are singletons. Regarding this clonotype: Antigen unknown.

Treatment specified: roughly ten-day PBMC culture with coronavirus spike peptide pools or control peptides (ViraFEST assay). Sequencing was done on a sample of CD4+ T cells from blood, cultured in vitro. The receptor was derived from a human donor who had recovered from COVID-19. The chain joins TRBV29-1 to TRBJ1-2, with 7 bases matching TRBD1. The chain's CDR3 is CSVERTGYGYTF. As DNA, the CDR3 is TGCAGCGTTGAACGGACAGGCTATGGCTACACCTTC. Full variable domain (remainder filled in from reference TRBV29-1 and TRBJ1-2): SAVISQKPSRDICQRGTSLTIQCQVDSQVTMMFWYRQQPGQSLTLIATANQGSEATYESGFVIDKFPISRPNLTFSTLTVSNMSPEDSSIYLCSVERTGYGYTFGSGTRLTVV.